These 20 T cell receptor beta chains came from one sample sequenced in a study of cytomegalovirus exposure and HLA in healthy donors. The PCR made use of 60 Vbeta and 13 Jbeta primers. Only in-frame clones appear in the TCRdb table, and some are missing; sequencing was by immunoSEQ multiplex PCR. The sample contains fewer than 200,000 clones, 75% to 90% of which appear only once. The sample was PBMCs. Source of these receptors: a man under 40 in good health and CMV-seronegative.

This rearrangement joins TRBV27 to TRBJ1-5; D perhaps matches TRBD1 (5 bases). Trimming stripped 1 base from V and 5 bases from J, with 18 bases between. The CDR3 loop spans 17 amino acids. CDR1 is MNHEY, CDR2 SMNVEV, per germline (reference sequence). The CDR3 region has the DNA TGTGCCAGCAGTTTATTTTTCACCGGGGGAATAGATCAGCCCCAGCATTTT. Its translation: CASSLFFTGGIDQPQHF.

This sequence joins TRBV5-4 and TRBJ2-3, with D maybe TRBD2 (7 bases). The CDR3 has 14 residues. In germline, CDR1 is SGHNT, CDR2 YYREEE (reference sequence). V was clipped by 4 bases and J by 2 bases, with 11 bases between them. The CDR3 sequence is CASSGGGFTDTQYF. CDR3 nucleotides: TGTGCCAGCAGCGGCGGGGGCTTCACAGATACGCAGTATTTT.

The chain carries TRBV19 and TRBJ1-3; TRBD1 matches at 7 bases. V was pared by 8 bases and J by 3 bases, with 4 bases of the junction left unmatched. Germline CDR1 reads LNHDA; CDR2 reads SQIVND (reference sequence). The CDR3 is 13 amino acids. The CDR3 loop is CASPGQFGNTIYF. CDR3 nucleotide sequence: TGTGCCAGTCCGGGACAGTTTGGAAACACCATATATTTT.

The chain employs TRBV5-4 and TRBJ2-7; D may be TRBD1 (6 bases). CDR3 length equals 16 residues. V lost 0 bases, J lost 3 bases, and 16 bases lay in between. The germline V gene encodes CDR1 SGHNT and CDR2 YYREEE (reference sequence). The CDR3 reads CASSLARDISLYEQYF. In nucleotides, the CDR3 is TGTGCCAGCAGCTTGGCCCGGGACATCTCCCTCTACGAGCAGTACTTC.

This clone has a single count. The chain couples TRBV7-2 to TRBJ1-1, with D unresolved. V was shortened by 2 bases and J by 2 bases, with 18 bases between the two germline ends. CDR1 SGHTA and CDR2 FQGNSA come from the germline V gene. This CDR3 has 17 residues. The CDR3: CASSLISRAAGNTEAFF. Written as DNA, the CDR3 is TGTGCCAGCAGCTTAATCTCGAGGGCAGCCGGAAACACTGAAGCTTTCTTT. The variable domain in full, completed from reference TRBV7-2 and TRBJ1-1, reads GAGVSQSPSNKVTEKGKDVELRCDPISGHTALYWYRQSLGQGLEFLIYFQGNSAPDKSGLPSDRFSAERTGGSVSTLTIQRTQQEDSAVYLCASSLISRAAGNTEAFFGQGTRLTVV.

This rearrangement joins TRBV27 to TRBJ1-5, with 7 bases matching TRBD1. With 4 bases clipped from V and 3 bases from J, the junction kept 9 bases outside the gene matches. There are 16 residues in the CDR3. CDR1 is MNHEY, CDR2 SMNVEV, per germline (reference sequence). Written as DNA, the CDR3 is TGTGCCAGCAGTTCTGGGACAGTAACCTTCAATCAGCCCCAGCATTTT. Amino acid sequence: CASSSGTVTFNQPQHF.

This clone was seen a handful of times. The chain combines TRBV7-3 with TRBJ1-2, with a weak D call TRBD1 (6 bases). The CDR3 extends over 13 amino acids. V lost 6 bases and J 8 bases, leaving 16 bases between the germline ends. Germline assignment: CDR1 SGHTA and CDR2 FQGTGA. CDR3 nucleotide sequence: TGTGCCAGCAGTTCTCGGGGGGGCGGAGGCTACACCTTC. This codes for CASSSRGGGGYTF. Filled out from reference TRBV7-3 and TRBJ1-2, the complete variable domain reads GAGVSQTPSNKVTEKGKYVELRCDPISGHTALYWYRQSLGQGPEFLIYFQGTGAADDSGLPNDRFFAVRPEGSVSTLKIQRTERGDSAVYLCASSSRGGGGYTFGSGTRLTVV.

The rearrangement links TRBV7-3 to TRBJ2-1; 7 nucleotides align to TRBD2. V gave up 3 bases and J gave up 9 bases; unmatched junction bases: 8. The length of the CDR3 is 14 residues. In germline, CDR1 is SGHTA, CDR2 FQGTGA. Written as DNA, the CDR3 is TGTGCCAGCAGCTTCGGGGGAGGGCGCCCTGAGCAGTTCTTC. This codes for CASSFGGGRPEQFF.

CDR3 DNA: TGTGCCAGCAGTTATAGCGGGAGTGACGCCTACAATGAGCAGTTCTTC. This translates into CASSYSGSDAYNEQFF. This chain connects TRBV6-5 to TRBJ2-1; 9 bases match TRBD2. This CDR3 is built from 16 residues. Germline-derived CDR1 and CDR2 are MNHEY and SVGAGI. Losses at the gene ends were 3 bases for V and 2 bases for J; bases not matched to a gene: 5.

The chain recombines TRBV15 with TRBJ2-5; a possible D gene is TRBD2 (7 bases). Germline V lookup: CDR1 LNHNV, CDR2 YYDKDF (reference sequence). The V end was cut by 2 bases, the J end by 4 bases, with 20 bases between. This CDR3 is 17 amino acids long. CDR3 residues: CATSRRGGGRLGETQYF. The CDR3 bases are TGTGCCACCAGCAGACGGGGAGGGGGGAGGTTAGGAGAGACCCAGTACTTC.

The chain joins TRBV15 to TRBJ2-7, with D possibly TRBD2 on 6 matching bases. Germline V CDR1 and CDR2: LNHNV, YYDKDF (reference sequence). V was cut by 0 bases and J by 6 bases, with 9 bases left in between. The CDR3 runs to 13 residues. The CDR3 DNA follows: TGTGCCACCAGCAGAGATCTGGGAGGCGAGCAGTACTTC. It is translated as CATSRDLGGEQYF.

The chain recombines TRBV5-1 with TRBJ2-3; TRBD2 matches 9 bases. V gave up 0 bases and J gave up 0 bases; unmatched junction bases: 5. Looked up from germline, CDR1 is SGHRS and CDR2 is YFSETQ. This CDR3 contains 17 residues. This CDR3 is CASSLAIAGVSTDTQYF. The CDR3 DNA is TGCGCCAGCAGCTTGGCAATAGCGGGGGTTAGCACAGATACGCAGTATTTT.

The chain carries TRBV27 and TRBJ1-2; 8 bases are a match to TRBD1. Germline V gene data show CDR1 as MNHEY and CDR2 as SMNVEV (reference sequence). The CDR3 covers 14 residues. Germline trimming cut 8 bases from V and 5 bases from J; bases unmatched to any gene: 10. CDR3 DNA: TGTGCCAGCCATAGACAGGGGAGCTCTTATGGCTACACCTTC. As protein: CASHRQGSSYGYTF.

This rearrangement joins TRBV28 to TRBJ2-3; 13 positions agree with TRBD2. CDR3 size: 14 residues. Per the germline V gene, CDR1 is MDHEN and CDR2 is SYDVKM. J gave up 8 bases and V 9 bases, and 8 bases lay outside the gene matches. As DNA, the CDR3 is TGTGCCAGTGAACTAGCGGGAGGGCCGGGTACGCAGTATTTT. It codes for CASELAGGPGTQYF.

The rearrangement joins TRBV29-1 to TRBJ2-2; a possible D gene is TRBD2 (6 bases). Germline V CDR1 and CDR2: SQVTM, ANQGSEA. The CDR3 extends over 13 amino acids. The V and J ends lost 7 bases and 0 bases respectively, with 9 bases between them. CDR3 in DNA: TGCAGCGCTCGACTAGCGAACACCGGGGAGCTGTTTTTT. Its protein product is CSARLANTGELFF.

CDR3 coding DNA: TGCGCCAGCAGCTCGGGGGGCCGGTTGCTTGAAGCTTTCTTT. Its translation: CASSSGGRLLEAFF. V usage is TRBV5-1 and J usage is TRBJ1-1, with D maybe TRBD1 (6 bases). The CDR3 contains 14 residues. CDR1 and CDR2 from the germline V gene are SGHRS and YFSETQ. Trimming cost V 3 bases and J 7 bases, with 16 bases left between them.

The chain recombines TRBV7-9 with TRBJ1-1; tentative D call: TRBD1 (5 bases). The CDR3 covers 10 residues. CDR1 SEHNR and CDR2 FQNEAQ come from the germline V gene (reference sequence). Trimming took 5 bases from V and 11 from J, leaving 9 bases between them. The CDR3 DNA follows: TGTGCCAGCAGCGACAGCCGCGCTTTCTTT. Amino acid sequence: CASSDSRAFF.

The chain couples TRBV9 to TRBJ2-7; D unresolved. Trimming left V 4 bases short and J 3 bases short, with 11 bases between. Germline loops: CDR1 SGDLS, CDR2 YYNGEE. The CDR3 has 13 residues. The DNA for the CDR3 is TGTGCCAGCAGCTCTCCCCCCTACTACGAGCAGTACTTC. Its translation: CASSSPPYYEQYF.

V is TRBV6-1 and J is TRBJ2-4; 9 positions match TRBD1. This CDR3 has 16 residues. Germline values: CDR1 MNHNS, CDR2 SASEGT. After removal of 8 bases from V and 4 bases from J, the junction contained 12 bases not matched to a gene. CDR3 sequence: CASCADFGQGKNIQYF. CDR3 nucleotide sequence: TGTGCCAGCTGTGCCGATTTTGGACAGGGGAAAAACATTCAGTACTTC.

CDR3 coding DNA: TGTGCCACCATGGACAGGGGCTACGAGCAGTACTTC. This codes for CATMDRGYEQYF. This chain connects TRBV6-5 to TRBJ2-7, with TRBD1 matching over 9 bases. Trimming removed 10 bases from V and 3 bases from J; junction bases left unmatched: 4. Germline lookup yields CDR1 MNHEY and CDR2 SVGAGI. This CDR3 contains 12 residues.